This T cell receptor beta chain was sequenced for a study of shared clonotypes between healthy human individuals. This table comes from immunoSEQ multiplex PCR, and its TCRdb copy is limited to in-frame clones, with some not included. Found here are more than 500,000 clones, more than 95% of them singletons; the top ten hold 0.05% to 0.08%. The CDR3 is 16 amino acids. V was clipped by 6 bases and J by 4 bases, with 16 bases between them. The germline gives CDR1 MNHEY, CDR2 SMNVEV (reference sequence). Material: naive CD4+ T cells sorted from blood. Subset meaning: CD45RA+ positively selected. This TCR came from a woman in her 30s in good health. The chain is built from TRBV27 and TRBJ2-6, with D hard to call. CDR3 amino acids: CASSPLYFSGANVLTF. The CDR3 nucleotides are TGTGCCAGCAGCCCTCTGTACTTTTCCGGGGCCAACGTCCTGACTTTC.